This T cell receptor beta chain emerged from a study of OX40 agonist ivuxolimab in advanced cancers. Study information: The study reported partial responses in three patients: one hepatocellular carcinoma, two cutaneous melanoma.

Profiling relied on immunoSEQ multiplex PCR, and the TCRdb table lists in-frame clones only, not all of them. The table shows tens of thousands of clones, with around nine tenths occurring only once. Per the germline V gene, CDR1 is MDHEN and CDR2 is SYDVKM. There are 15 residues in the CDR3. V lost 1 base to trimming and J lost 5 bases, with 11 bases between them. Patients had blood sampled at baseline and again on cycle 4 day 1 and cycle 7 day 1. The chain employs TRBV28 and TRBJ2-2; D tentatively reads TRBD1 or TRBD2 (5 bases each). The sequences come from CD4+ or CD8+ T cells sorted from blood, collected in a trial of the OX40 agonist ivuxolimab. The clonotype comes from an adult with an advanced solid tumor such as melanoma, head and neck, liver or kidney cancer. CDR3 coding DNA: TGTGCCAGCAGTTTATCGGGGACGTTTACCGGGGAGCTGTTTTTT. Translation gives CASSLSGTFTGELFF. The full variable domain, its missing parts supplied by reference TRBV28 and TRBJ2-2, is DVKVTQSSRYLVKRTGEKVFLECVQDMDHENMFWYRQDPGLGLRLIYFSYDVKMKEKGDIPEGYSVSREKKERFSLILESASTNQTSMYLCASSLSGTFTGELFFGEGSRLTVL.